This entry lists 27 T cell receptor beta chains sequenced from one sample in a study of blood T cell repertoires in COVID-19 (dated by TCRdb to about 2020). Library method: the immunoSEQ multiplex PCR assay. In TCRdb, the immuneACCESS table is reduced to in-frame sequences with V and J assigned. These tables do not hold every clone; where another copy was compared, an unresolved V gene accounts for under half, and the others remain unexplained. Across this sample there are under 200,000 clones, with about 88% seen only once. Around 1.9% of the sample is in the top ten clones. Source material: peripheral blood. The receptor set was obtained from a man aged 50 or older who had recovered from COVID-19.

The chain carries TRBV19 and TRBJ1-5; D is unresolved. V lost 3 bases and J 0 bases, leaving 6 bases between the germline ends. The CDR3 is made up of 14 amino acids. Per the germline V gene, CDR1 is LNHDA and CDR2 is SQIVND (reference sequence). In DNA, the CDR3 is TGTGCCAGTAGTATGTCCGGTAGCAATCAGCCCCAGCATTTT. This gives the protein CASSMSGSNQPQHF.

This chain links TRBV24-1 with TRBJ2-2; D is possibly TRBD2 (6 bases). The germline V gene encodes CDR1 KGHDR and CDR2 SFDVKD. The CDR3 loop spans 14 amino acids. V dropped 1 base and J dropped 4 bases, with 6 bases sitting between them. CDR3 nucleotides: TGTGCCACCAGTGATTTCGGGGGCACCGGGGAGCTGTTTTTT. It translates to CATSDFGGTGELFF.

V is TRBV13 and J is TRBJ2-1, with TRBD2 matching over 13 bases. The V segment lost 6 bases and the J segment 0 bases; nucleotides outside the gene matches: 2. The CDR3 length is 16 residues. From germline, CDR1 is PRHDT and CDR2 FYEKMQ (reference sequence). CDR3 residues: CASRLAGGISYNEQFF. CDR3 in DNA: TGTGCCAGCAGACTAGCGGGGGGGATCTCCTACAATGAGCAGTTCTTC.

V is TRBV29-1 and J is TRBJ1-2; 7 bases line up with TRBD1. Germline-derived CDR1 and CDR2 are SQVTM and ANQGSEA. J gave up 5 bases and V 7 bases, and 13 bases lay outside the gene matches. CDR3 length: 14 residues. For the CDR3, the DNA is TGCAGCGCCGACCCGACAGGGAAGATTTATGGCTACACCTTC. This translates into CSADPTGKIYGYTF.

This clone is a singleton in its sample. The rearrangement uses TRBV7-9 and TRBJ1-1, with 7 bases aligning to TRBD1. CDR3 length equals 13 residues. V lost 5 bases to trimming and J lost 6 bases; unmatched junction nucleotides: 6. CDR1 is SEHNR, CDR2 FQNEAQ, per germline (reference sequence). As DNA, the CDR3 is TGTGCCAGCAGCCCGGGGACAGTGTCTGAAGCTTTCTTT. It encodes CASSPGTVSEAFF.

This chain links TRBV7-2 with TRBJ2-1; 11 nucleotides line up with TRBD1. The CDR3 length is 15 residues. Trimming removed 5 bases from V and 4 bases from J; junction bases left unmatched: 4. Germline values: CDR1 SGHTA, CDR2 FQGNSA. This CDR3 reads CASSAGTGGYNEQFF. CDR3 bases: TGTGCCAGCAGCGCCGGGACAGGGGGATACAATGAGCAGTTCTTC. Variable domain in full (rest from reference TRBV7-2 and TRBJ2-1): GAGVSQSPSNKVTEKGKDVELRCDPISGHTALYWYRQSLGQGLEFLIYFQGNSAPDKSGLPSDRFSAERTGGSVSTLTIQRTQQEDSAVYLCASSAGTGGYNEQFFGPGTRLTVL.

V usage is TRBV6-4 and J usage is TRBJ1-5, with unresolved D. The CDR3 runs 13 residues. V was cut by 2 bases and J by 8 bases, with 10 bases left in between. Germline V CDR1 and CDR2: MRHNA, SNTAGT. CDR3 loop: CASSDVITEPQHF. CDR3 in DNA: TGTGCCAGCAGTGACGTCATAACTGAGCCCCAGCATTTT.

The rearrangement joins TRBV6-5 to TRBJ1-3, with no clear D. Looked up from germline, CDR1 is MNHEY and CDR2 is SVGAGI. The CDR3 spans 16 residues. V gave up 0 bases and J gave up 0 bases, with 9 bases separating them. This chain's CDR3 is CASSYSRASSGNTIYF. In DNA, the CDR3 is TGTGCCAGCAGTTACTCGAGGGCATCCTCTGGAAACACCATATATTTT.

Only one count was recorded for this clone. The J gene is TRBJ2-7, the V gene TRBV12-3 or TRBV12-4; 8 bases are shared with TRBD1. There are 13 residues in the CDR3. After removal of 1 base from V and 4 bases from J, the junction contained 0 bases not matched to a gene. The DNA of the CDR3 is TGTGCCAGCAGTTTAGGACAGGGGTACGAGCAGTACTTC. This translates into CASSLGQGYEQYF.

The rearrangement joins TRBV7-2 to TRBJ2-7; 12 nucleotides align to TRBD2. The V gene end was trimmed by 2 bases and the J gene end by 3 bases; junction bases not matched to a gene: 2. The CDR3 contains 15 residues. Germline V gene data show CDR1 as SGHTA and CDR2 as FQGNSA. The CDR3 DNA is TGTGCCAGCAGCTTACGGACTAGCGGGGTCTACGAGCAGTACTTC. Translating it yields CASSLRTSGVYEQYF.

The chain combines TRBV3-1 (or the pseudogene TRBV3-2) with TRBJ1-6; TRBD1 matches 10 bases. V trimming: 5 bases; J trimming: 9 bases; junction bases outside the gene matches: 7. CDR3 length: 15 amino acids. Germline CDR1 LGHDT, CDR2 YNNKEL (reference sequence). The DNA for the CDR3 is TGTGCCAGCAGCGGCCGGGACAGGGGCGGTTCACCCCTCCACTTT. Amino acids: CASSGRDRGGSPLHF.

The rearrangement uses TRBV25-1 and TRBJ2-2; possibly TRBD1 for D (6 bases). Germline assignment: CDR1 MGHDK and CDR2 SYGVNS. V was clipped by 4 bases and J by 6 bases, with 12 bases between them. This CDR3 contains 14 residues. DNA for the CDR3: TGTGCCAGCAGTGCGACAGGTTACCCCGGGGAGCTGTTTTTT. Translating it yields CASSATGYPGELFF.

The CDR3 DNA reads TGTGCCAGCAGTCCGGGACTAGCGGGAAAGGGAGAGACCCAGTACTTC. Translating gives CASSPGLAGKGETQYF. The V gene is TRBV6-2 or TRBV6-3, the J gene TRBJ2-5; the match to TRBD2 covers 13 bases. The junction had 7 bases not matched to a gene; V was cut back by 5 bases and J by 4 bases. The CDR3 length is 16 residues. Germline V gene data show CDR1 as MNHEY and CDR2 as SVGEGT.

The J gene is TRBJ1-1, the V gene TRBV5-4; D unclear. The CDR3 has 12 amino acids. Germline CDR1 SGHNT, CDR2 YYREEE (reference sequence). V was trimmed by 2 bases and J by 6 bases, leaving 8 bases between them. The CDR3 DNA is TGTGCCAGCAGCTTAGACTTTTCTGAAGCTTTCTTT. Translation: CASSLDFSEAFF.

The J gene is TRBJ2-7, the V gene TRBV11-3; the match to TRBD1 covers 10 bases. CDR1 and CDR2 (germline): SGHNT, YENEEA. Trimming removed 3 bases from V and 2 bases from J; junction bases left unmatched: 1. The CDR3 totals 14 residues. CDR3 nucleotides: TGTGCCAGCAGCTTTGGGACAGGGGCCTACGAGCAGTACTTC. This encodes CASSFGTGAYEQYF. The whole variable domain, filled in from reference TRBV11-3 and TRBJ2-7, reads EAGVVQSPRYKIIEKKQPVAFWCNPISGHNTLYWYLQNLGQGPELLIRYENEEAVDDSQLPKDRFSAERLKGVDSTLKIQPAELGDSAVYLCASSFGTGAYEQYFGPGTRLTVT.

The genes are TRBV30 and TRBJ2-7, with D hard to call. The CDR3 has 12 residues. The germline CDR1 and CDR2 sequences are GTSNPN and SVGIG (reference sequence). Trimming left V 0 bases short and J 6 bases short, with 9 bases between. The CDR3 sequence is CAWSVLDGEQYF. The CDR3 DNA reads TGTGCCTGGAGTGTACTCGATGGCGAGCAGTACTTC.

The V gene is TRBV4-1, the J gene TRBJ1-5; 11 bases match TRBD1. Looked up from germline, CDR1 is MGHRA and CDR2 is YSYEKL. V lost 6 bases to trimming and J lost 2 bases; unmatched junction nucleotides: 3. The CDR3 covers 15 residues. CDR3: CASRGQGDGNQPQHF. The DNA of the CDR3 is TGCGCCAGCAGGGGACAGGGGGACGGCAATCAGCCCCAGCATTTT.

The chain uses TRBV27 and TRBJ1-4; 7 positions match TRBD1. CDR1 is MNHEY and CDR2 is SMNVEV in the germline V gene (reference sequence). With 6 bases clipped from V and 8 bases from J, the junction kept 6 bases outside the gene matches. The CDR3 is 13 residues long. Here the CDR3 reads CASRRQGEEKLFF. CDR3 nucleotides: TGTGCCAGCAGGAGACAGGGAGAGGAAAAACTGTTTTTT.

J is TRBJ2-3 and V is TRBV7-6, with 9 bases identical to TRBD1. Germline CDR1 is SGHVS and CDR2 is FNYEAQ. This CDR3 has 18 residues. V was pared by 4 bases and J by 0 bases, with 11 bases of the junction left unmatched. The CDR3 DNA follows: TGTGCCAGCAGCTCCATCGGACAGGGGCGGACTAGCACAGATACGCAGTATTTT. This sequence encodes CASSSIGQGRTSTDTQYF. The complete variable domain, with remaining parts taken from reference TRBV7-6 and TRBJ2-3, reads GAGVSQSPRYKVTKRGQDVALRCDPISGHVSLYWYRQALGQGPEFLTYFNYEAQQDKSGLPNDRFSAERPEGSISTLTIQRTEQRDSAMYRCASSSIGQGRTSTDTQYFGPGTRLTVL.

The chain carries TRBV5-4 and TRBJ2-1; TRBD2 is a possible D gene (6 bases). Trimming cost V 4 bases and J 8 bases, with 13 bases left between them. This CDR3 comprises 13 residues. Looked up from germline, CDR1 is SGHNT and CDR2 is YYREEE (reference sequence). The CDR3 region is CASSSWRADEQFF. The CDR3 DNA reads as TGTGCCAGCAGCAGCTGGAGGGCGGATGAGCAGTTCTTC. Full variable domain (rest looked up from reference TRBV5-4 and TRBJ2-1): ETGVTQSPTHLIKTRGQQVTLRCSSQSGHNTVSWYQQALGQGPQFIFQYYREEENGRGNFPPRFSGLQFPNYSSELNVNALELDDSALYLCASSSWRADEQFFGPGTRLTVL.

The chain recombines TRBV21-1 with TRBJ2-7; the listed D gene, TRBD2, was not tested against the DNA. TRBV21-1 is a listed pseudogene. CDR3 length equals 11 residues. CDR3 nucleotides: TGTCTAGCCCTAGCGGGGCTCGAGCAGTACTTC. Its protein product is CLALAGLEQYF.

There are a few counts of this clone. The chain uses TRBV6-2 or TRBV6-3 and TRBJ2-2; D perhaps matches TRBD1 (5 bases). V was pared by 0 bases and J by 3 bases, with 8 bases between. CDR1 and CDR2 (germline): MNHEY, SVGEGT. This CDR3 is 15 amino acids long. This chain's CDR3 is CASSYSGAYTGELFF. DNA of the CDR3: TGTGCCAGCAGTTACTCAGGGGCCTACACCGGGGAGCTGTTTTTT.

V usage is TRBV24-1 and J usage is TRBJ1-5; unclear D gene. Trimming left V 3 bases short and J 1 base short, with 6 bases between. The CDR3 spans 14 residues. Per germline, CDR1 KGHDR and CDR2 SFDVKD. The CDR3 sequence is CATSDEGSNQPQHF. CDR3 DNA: TGTGCCACCAGTGATGAGGGCAGCAATCAGCCCCAGCATTTT.

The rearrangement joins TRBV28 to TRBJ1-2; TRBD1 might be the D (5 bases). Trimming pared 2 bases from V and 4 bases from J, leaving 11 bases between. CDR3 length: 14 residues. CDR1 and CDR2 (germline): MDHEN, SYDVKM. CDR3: CASSLPGPSYGYTF. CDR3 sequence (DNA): TGTGCCAGCAGTTTACCAGGGCCCAGCTATGGCTACACCTTC.

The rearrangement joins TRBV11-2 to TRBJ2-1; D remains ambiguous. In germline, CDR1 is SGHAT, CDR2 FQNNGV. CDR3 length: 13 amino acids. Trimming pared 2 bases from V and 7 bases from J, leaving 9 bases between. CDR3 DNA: TGTGCCAGCAGCTTACTATTCGTAAATGAGCAGTTCTTC. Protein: CASSLLFVNEQFF.

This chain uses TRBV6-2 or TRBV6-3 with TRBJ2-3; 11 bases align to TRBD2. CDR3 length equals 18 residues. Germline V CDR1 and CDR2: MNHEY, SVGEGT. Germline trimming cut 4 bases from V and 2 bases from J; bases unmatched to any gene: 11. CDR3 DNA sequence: TGTGCCAGCAGTTTCGCGGGACTAGCGGTCCTACCCACAGATACGCAGTATTTT. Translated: CASSFAGLAVLPTDTQYF.

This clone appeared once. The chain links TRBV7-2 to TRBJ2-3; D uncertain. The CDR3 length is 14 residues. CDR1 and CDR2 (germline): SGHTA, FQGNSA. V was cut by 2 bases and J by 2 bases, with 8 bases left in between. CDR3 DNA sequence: TGTGCCAGCAGCTTATCTCAGGTCACAGATACGCAGTATTTT. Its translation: CASSLSQVTDTQYF. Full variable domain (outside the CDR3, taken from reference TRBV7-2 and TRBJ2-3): GAGVSQSPSNKVTEKGKDVELRCDPISGHTALYWYRQSLGQGLEFLIYFQGNSAPDKSGLPSDRFSAERTGGSVSTLTIQRTQQEDSAVYLCASSLSQVTDTQYFGPGTRLTVL.